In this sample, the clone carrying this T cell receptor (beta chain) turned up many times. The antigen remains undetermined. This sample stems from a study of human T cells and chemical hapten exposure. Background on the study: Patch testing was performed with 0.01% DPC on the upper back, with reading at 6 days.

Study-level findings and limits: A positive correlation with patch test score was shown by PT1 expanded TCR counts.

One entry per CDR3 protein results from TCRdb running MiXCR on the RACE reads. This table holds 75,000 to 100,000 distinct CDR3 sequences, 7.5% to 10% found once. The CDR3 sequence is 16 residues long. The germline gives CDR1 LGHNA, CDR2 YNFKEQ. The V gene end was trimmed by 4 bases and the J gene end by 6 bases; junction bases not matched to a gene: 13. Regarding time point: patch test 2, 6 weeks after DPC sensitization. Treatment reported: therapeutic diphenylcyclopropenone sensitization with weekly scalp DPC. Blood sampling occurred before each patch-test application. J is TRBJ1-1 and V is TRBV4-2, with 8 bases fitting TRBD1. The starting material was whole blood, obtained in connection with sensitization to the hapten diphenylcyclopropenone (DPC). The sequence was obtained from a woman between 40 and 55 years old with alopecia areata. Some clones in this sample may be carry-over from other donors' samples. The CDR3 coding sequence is TGTGCCAGCAGCCCCGAGGACAGGGCGAGGACTGCTGAAGCTTTCTTT. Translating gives CASSPEDRARTAEAFF.